Included here is one T cell receptor beta chain sequence, with context. Its antigen remains unknown. This record belongs to a study of T-cell memory formation after mild COVID-19. The study's findings and limits: A balance of CD4 and CD8 characterized clones contracting day 15 to 85, whereas later expanders leaned CD4+. Detection of some responders pre-infection suggested pre-existing cross-reactive memory T cells participated.

This CDR3 region has 15 residues. After removal of 0 bases from V and 8 bases from J, the junction contained 5 bases not matched to a gene. CDR1 and CDR2 (germline): ENHRY, SYGVKD. Constant-segment-primed 5'RACE gave TCR alpha and TCR beta cDNA libraries with sample barcodes and UMIs. TCRdb ran MiXCR on the 5' RACE reads and lists one entry per CDR3 protein. The table has approximately 300,000 distinct CDR3 sequences, 8% to 9% seen once. This clonotype was obtained from a man aged 18 to 35 who had mild COVID-19 (a few samples of this study predate the infection). Cell type and time point are not known. The chain carries TRBV10-3 and TRBJ1-4; 8 bases are a match to TRBD1. Sequenced sample: PBMCs or a T cell subset sorted from them (not recorded which). Here the CDR3 reads CAISESTGAEEKLFF. CDR3 DNA sequence: TGTGCCATCAGTGAGTCGACAGGGGCAGAAGAAAAACTGTTTTTT.